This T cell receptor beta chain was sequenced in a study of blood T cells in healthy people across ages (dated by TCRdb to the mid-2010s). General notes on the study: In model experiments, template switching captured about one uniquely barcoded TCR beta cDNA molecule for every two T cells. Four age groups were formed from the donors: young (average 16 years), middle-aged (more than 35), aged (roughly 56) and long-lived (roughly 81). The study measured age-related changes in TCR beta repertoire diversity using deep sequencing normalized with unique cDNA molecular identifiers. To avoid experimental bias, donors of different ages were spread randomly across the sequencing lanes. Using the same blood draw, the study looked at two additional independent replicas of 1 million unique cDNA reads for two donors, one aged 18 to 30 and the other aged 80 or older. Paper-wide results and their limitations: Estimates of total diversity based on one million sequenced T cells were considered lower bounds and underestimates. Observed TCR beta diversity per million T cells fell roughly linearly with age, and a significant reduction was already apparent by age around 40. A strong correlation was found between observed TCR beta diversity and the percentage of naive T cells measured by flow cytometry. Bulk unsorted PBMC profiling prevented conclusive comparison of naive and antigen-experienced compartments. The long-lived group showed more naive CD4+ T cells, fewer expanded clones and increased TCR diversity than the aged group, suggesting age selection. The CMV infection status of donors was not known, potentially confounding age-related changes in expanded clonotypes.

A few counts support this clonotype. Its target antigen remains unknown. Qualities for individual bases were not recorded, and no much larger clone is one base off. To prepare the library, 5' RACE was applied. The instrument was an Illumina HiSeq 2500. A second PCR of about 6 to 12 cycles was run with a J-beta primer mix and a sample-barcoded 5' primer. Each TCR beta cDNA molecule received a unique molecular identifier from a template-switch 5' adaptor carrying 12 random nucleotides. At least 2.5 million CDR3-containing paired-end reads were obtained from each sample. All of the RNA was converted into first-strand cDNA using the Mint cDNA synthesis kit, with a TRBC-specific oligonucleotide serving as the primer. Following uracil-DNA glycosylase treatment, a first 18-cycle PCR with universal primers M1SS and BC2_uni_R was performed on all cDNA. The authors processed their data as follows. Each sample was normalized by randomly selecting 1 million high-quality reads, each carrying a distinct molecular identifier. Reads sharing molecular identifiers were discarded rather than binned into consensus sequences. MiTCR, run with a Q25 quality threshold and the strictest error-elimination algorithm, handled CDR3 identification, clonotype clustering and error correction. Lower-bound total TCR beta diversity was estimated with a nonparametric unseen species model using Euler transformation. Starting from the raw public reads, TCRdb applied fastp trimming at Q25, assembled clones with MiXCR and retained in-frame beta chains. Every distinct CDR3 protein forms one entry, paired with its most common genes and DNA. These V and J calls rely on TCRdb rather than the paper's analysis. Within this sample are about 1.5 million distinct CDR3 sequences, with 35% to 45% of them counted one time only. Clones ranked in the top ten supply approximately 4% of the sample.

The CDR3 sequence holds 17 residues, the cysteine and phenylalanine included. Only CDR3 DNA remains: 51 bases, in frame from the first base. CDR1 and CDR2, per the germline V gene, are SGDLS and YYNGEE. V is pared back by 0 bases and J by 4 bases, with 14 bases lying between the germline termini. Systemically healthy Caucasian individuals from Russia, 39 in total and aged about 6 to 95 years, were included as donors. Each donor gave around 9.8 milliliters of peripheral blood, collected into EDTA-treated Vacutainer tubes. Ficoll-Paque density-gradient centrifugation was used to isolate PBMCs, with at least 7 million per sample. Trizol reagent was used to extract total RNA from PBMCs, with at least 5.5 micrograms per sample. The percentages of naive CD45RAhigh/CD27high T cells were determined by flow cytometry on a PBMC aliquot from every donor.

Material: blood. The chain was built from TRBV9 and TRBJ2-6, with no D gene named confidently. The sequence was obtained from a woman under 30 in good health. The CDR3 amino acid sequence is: CASSVDSKIGGANVLTF. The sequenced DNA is TGTGCCAGCAGCGTAGATAGTAAGATCGGCGGGGCCAACGTCCTGACTTTC. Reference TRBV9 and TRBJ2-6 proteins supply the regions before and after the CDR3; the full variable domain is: DSGVTQTPKHLITATGQRVTLRCSPRSGDLSVYWYQQSLDQGLQFLIQYYNGEERAKGNILERFSAQQFPDLHSELNLSSLELGDSALYFCASSVDSKIGGANVLTFGAGSRLTVL.